A selection of T cell receptor beta chains follows, all from one sample in a study of cytomegalovirus exposure and HLA in healthy donors. The table came from immunoSEQ multiplex PCR; TCRdb's copy has only in-frame clones and leaves some out. Seen here are under 250,000 clones, about 83% observed once, and the top ten hold 9.5% to 13%. Sequenced sample: PBMCs. The receptors shown here come from a woman aged 45-60 years in good health and CMV-seropositive. Both conserved end residues are part of each CDR3. D genes are given only for firm matches. Expanded clones get a size class; other rows say once, few or many, or leave the size out.

CDR3nt | CDR3aa | v_gene | abundance | j_gene | d_gene
TGTGCCAGCAGCTTAGTAACCGGGGTCGCTTTCTTT | CASSLVTGVAFF | TRBV11-2 | NA | TRBJ1-1 | NA
TGTGCCTGTACTGGGGGGGTAGCGGGGGGTTCAGATACGCAGTATTTT | CACTGGVAGGSDTQYF | TRBV30 | NA | TRBJ2-3 | TRBD2
TGTGCCAGCAGTTACTCGATGCGGCGTAACACTGAAGCTTTCTTT | CASSYSMRRNTEAFF | TRBV6-5 | NA | TRBJ1-1 | NA
TGTGCCAGCAGTGAATGGCGGGAGGCCGGGGAGCTGTTTTTT | CASSEWREAGELFF | TRBV25-1 | NA | TRBJ2-2 | TRBD2
TGCGCCAGCAGCACTACAGGGGGATACACCGGGGAGCTGTTTTTT | CASSTTGGYTGELFF | TRBV5-1 | NA | TRBJ2-2 | TRBD1
TGTGCCAGCAGCCCACGACTAGCGGGGGGTATAGATACGCAGTATTTT | CASSPRLAGGIDTQYF | TRBV9 | NA | TRBJ2-3 | TRBD2
TGTGCCAGCAGTCCAGGGGACAGGCCGAACACTGAAGCTTTCTTT | CASSPGDRPNTEAFF | TRBV11-2 | once | TRBJ1-1 | TRBD1
TGTGCCTGGAGCCAGTTTACTTCACCCCTCCACTTT | CAWSQFTSPLHF | TRBV30 | NA | TRBJ1-6 | NA
TGTGCCAGCAGCTACCAGGTGAACACTGAAGCTTTCTTT | CASSYQVNTEAFF | TRBV7-3 | NA | TRBJ1-1 | NA
TGTGCCAGCAGTGAAGAACTGAATAATTCACCCCTCCACTTT | CASSEELNNSPLHF | TRBV25-1 | NA | TRBJ1-6 | NA
TGTGCCAGCAGCTTAATTAGTAGGGGCTTGGTCACTGAAGCTTTCTTT | CASSLISRGLVTEAFF | TRBV7-2 | NA | TRBJ1-1 | NA
TGTGCCAGTAGTCCCGGGGAGGATAATTCACCCCTCCACTTT | CASSPGEDNSPLHF | TRBV19 | few | TRBJ1-6 | NA
TGTGCCACCAGCAGAGGGACTATCACAGATACGCAGTATTTT | CATSRGTITDTQYF | TRBV15 | NA | TRBJ2-3 | NA
TGTGCCAGCAGCTCGTACGACAGGCTCGGCGGCTACACCTTC | CASSSYDRLGGYTF | TRBV7-2 | once | TRBJ1-2 | NA
TGTGCCAGCAGTGAAGATCTGGTTGGGGGGGAGACCCAGTACTTC | CASSEDLVGGETQYF | TRBV6-1 | NA | TRBJ2-5 | NA
TGTGCCAGCTCCGCCACAGGGTCACGGGAGACCCAGTACTTC | CASSATGSRETQYF | TRBV9 | once | TRBJ2-5 | NA
TGCAGCGTTGAGGAGAATGGCTACACCTTC | CSVEENGYTF | TRBV29-1 | many | TRBJ1-2 | NA
TGTGCCAGCGGCTACAGGGTTGGAAATTCACCCCTCCACTTT | CASGYRVGNSPLHF | TRBV6-5 | once | TRBJ1-6 | NA
TGCGCCAGCAGCTTGGGGGGGCTGCCAGGCTATGGCTACACCTTC | CASSLGGLPGYGYTF | TRBV5-1 | NA | TRBJ1-2 | NA
TGTGCCAGCAGCTTAACTAGCGGGGACACAGATACGCAGTATTTT | CASSLTSGDTDTQYF | TRBV7-6 | NA | TRBJ2-3 | TRBD2
TGTGCCAGCAGTTGGGACAGGGAGGACGAGCAGTACTTC | CASSWDREDEQYF | TRBV2 | NA | TRBJ2-7 | TRBD1
TGCGCCAGCAGCCAAGATGGCCGTCTAGCGGGTAGATTCTCCTACAATGAGCAGTTCTTC | CASSQDGRLAGRFSYNEQFF | TRBV4-1 | NA | TRBJ2-1 | TRBD2
TGTGCCAGCAGTGCACTCAGGCGCAATGTCTATGGCTACACCTTC | CASSALRRNVYGYTF | TRBV6-1 | NA | TRBJ1-2 | NA
TGTGCCAGCAGTTTTGCCCTCGGGGGTGGTGAAAAACTGTTTTTT | CASSFALGGGEKLFF | TRBV27 | NA | TRBJ1-4 | NA
TGTGCCAGCAGCTCCCGGACAGGCTACTCTGGGGCCAACGTCCTGACTTTC | CASSSRTGYSGANVLTF | TRBV7-6 | NA | TRBJ2-6 | TRBD1
TGTGCCAGCCATCGACAGAAACAAGAGACCCAGTACTTC | CASHRQKQETQYF | TRBV5-6 | NA | TRBJ2-5 | NA
TGTGCCAGCAGTGAAGGGCTAGCGGGGGGCTACAATGAGCAGTTCTTC | CASSEGLAGGYNEQFF | TRBV6-1 | NA | TRBJ2-1 | TRBD2
TGTGCCAGTAGGACAGGGGACCTATACGAGCAGTACTTC | CASRTGDLYEQYF | TRBV6-5 | NA | TRBJ2-7 | TRBD1
TGTGCCTGGAGCCTAGGAGGGACGGGGGGCAATCAGCCCCAGCATTTT | CAWSLGGTGGNQPQHF | TRBV30 | NA | TRBJ1-5 | NA
TGTGCCAGCACTAAACCGGGGACAGGGAACTATGGCTACACCTTC | CASTKPGTGNYGYTF | TRBV6-5 | NA | TRBJ1-2 | TRBD1
TGCGCCAGCACTCGATGGAGAGAATACTACGAGCAGTACTTC | CASTRWREYYEQYF | TRBV10-1 | NA | TRBJ2-7 | NA
TGTGCCAGCAGCGCCTCCTCCGGGACTAGCCTCAATGAGCAGTTCTTC | CASSASSGTSLNEQFF | TRBV9 | NA | TRBJ2-1 | TRBD2
TGCGCCAGCAGCCTACAGGGTGGGGACGCGGAACTGTTTTTT | CASSLQGGDAELFF | TRBV5-1 | NA | TRBJ1-4 | NA
TGCGCCAGCAGCGGGGGGGCGTTGGGGACAGGGGGCACGGCTGGCCCAGATACGCAGTATTTT | CASSGGALGTGGTAGPDTQYF | TRBV5-1 | NA | TRBJ2-3 | TRBD1
TGTGCCAGCAGTCCCGGGGGAGGCCACGAGCAGTACTTC | CASSPGGGHEQYF | TRBV7-2 | NA | TRBJ2-7 | NA
TGTGCCAGCAGTAACAGGGGGCGCGGAGGCACTGAAGCTTTCTTT | CASSNRGRGGTEAFF | TRBV6-6 | NA | TRBJ1-1 | TRBD1
TGCAGCGGGGGGGAGGGTAGCACAGATACGCAGTATTTT | CSGGEGSTDTQYF | TRBV29-1 | NA | TRBJ2-3 | TRBD2